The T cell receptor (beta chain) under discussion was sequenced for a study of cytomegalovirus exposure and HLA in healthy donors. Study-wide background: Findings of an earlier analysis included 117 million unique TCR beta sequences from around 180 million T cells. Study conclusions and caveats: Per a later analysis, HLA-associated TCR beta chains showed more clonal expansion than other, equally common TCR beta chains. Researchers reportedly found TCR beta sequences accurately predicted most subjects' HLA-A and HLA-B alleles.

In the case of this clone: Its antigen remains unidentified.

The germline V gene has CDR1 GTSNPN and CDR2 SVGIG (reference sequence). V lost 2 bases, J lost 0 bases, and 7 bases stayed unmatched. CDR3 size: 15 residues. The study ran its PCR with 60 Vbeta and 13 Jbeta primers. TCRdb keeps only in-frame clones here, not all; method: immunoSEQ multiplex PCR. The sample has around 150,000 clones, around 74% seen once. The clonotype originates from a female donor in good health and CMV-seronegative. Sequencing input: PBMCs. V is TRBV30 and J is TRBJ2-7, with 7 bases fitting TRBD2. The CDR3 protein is CAWSPRRGFSYEQYF. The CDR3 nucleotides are TGTGCCTGGAGTCCTAGGCGGGGGTTCTCCTACGAGCAGTACTTC.